This T cell receptor beta chain was captured by sequencing in a study of blood T cell repertoires in COVID-19. Background on the study: Both acute and convalescent COVID-19 samples were obtained from the United States, Italy and Spain. The analysed material was cDNA or gDNA that came from T cells, B-cell-depleted T cells, or PBMCs.

The CDR3 covers 14 residues. Germline CDR1 reads MGHRA; CDR2 reads YSYEKL. V lost 4 bases to trimming and J lost 5 bases, with 13 bases between them. Per the authors' pipeline: Estimation of nucleated cell counts relied on the amplification of reference gene primers. Assay: immunoSEQ multiplex PCR; the TCRdb copy retains only in-frame clones and omits some. V, J and clone size derive from that table, while D and trimming were established from the DNA sequence. The repertoire includes over 75,000 clones, around 81% of them detected once, and approximately 9% sits in the top ten. The J gene is TRBJ2-3, the V gene TRBV4-1, with a tentative D call TRBD1 (6 bases). The specimen sequenced was peripheral blood. The TCR sequence derives from a man between 50 and 59 years old who had recovered from COVID-19. As DNA, the CDR3 is TGCGCCAGCAGCCGGGCAGGGGTGGAAGATACGCAGTATTTT. Protein: CASSRAGVEDTQYF.